Included here is one T cell receptor beta chain sequence, with context. This entry belongs to a study of sequential checkpoint blockade in melanoma. Study-level background: Randomization was 1:1 between first-line nivolumab→ipilimumab and ipilimumab→nivolumab.

The germline V gene has CDR1 SGHAT and CDR2 FQDESV (reference sequence). CDR3 size: 15 residues. The V end was cut by 6 bases, the J end by 9 bases, with 21 bases between. The method was immunoSEQ multiplex PCR; TCRdb's version includes in-frame clones alone and lacks a portion of them. The sample carries around 18,000 clones, around 68% recorded once. Regarding treatment: randomized to nivolumab then ipilimumab (arm A) or the reverse (arm B). From thawed PBMCs, live CD3+CD8+ cells negative for CD19 and CD56 were sorted. The material sequenced was CD8+ T cells sorted from blood (inferred from file names), taken from a patient given nivolumab and ipilimumab in sequence. This TCR was recovered from a human donor with melanoma. This chain uses TRBV11-1 with TRBJ2-1, with D perhaps matching TRBD1 (6 bases). CDR3 residues: CASSPGSQGKTEQFF. In DNA form, the CDR3 reads TGTGCCAGCAGTCCCGGCTCTCAGGGGAAGACTGAGCAGTTCTTC.